These T cell receptor beta chains were read from a single sample in a study of blood T cells in healthy people across ages. TCRdb re-called the 5' RACE reads through MiXCR, storing one row per CDR3 protein. The sample includes around 700,000 distinct CDR3 sequences, more than 20% seen only once; the top ten take more than 8%. The sample was also linked to a second study, of T cells of mothers and their children.

The specimen was blood. The receptor set was obtained from a boy aged 5-17 years in good health. Each CDR3 is given with its conserved first and last residue. The D gene is left open where the match is weak. Not every row has a clone size; where given, it reads once, few, many or a size class.

v_call	clone_size	d_call	j_call	cdr3_aa	cdr3_nt
TRBV2	few	NA	TRBJ1-1	CASRQPQTEAFF	TGTGCCAGTAGACAGCCCCAGACTGAAGCTTTCTTT
TRBV24-1	few	NA	TRBJ1-5	CATTTHGQVRVRQPQHF	TGTGCCACCACTACCCACGGGCAGGTAAGGGTGAGGCAGCCCCAGCATTTT
TRBV6-2/TRBV6-3	few	TRBD1	TRBJ2-5	CASSTRKTGGQETQYF	TGTGCCAGCAGTACCCGAAAGACAGGGGGGCAAGAGACCCAGTACTTC
TRBV9	NA	TRBD1	TRBJ2-7	CASSVADRDPYEQYF	TGTGCCAGCAGCGTAGCCGACAGGGATCCCTACGAGCAGTACTTC
TRBV28	NA	NA	TRBJ1-4	CASSRPRGDDEKLFF	TGTGCCAGCAGTCGGCCGAGGGGGGATGATGAAAAACTGTTTTTT
TRBV7-3	NA	NA	TRBJ1-1	CASSLLGSEAFF	TGTGCCAGCAGCTTACTTGGTTCTGAAGCTTTCTTT
TRBV20-1	few	TRBD2	TRBJ2-1	CSARGLAGPNEQFF	TGCAGTGCTAGGGGACTAGCGGGGCCCAATGAGCAGTTCTTC
TRBV27	NA	NA	TRBJ2-7	CASIIQQGKEYEQYF	TGTGCCAGCATCATCCAACAAGGTAAAGAGTACGAGCAGTACTTC
TRBV6-1	NA	NA	TRBJ2-2	CASMGNTGELFF	TGTGCCAGCATGGGGAACACCGGGGAGCTGTTTTTT
TRBV5-1	NA	NA	TRBJ2-7	CASNPKGLSYEQYF	TGCGCCAGCAACCCTAAGGGTCTCTCCTACGAGCAGTACTTC
TRBV10-3	NA	NA	TRBJ2-6	CAISESGGSLSGANVLTF	TGTGCCATCAGTGAGTCGGGGGGCAGTCTTTCTGGGGCCAACGTCCTGACTTTC
TRBV7-8	NA	NA	TRBJ2-5	CACSPRRGQQETQYF	TGTGCCTGCAGCCCTAGGAGGGGACAACAAGAGACCCAGTACTTC
TRBV14	NA	NA	TRBJ2-7	CASRRRGDYEQYF	TGTGCCAGCAGGAGGAGAGGGGACTACGAGCAGTACTTC
TRBV6-5	once	TRBD2	TRBJ2-5	CASSYESSGVGTQYF	TGTGCCAGCAGTTACGAGTCTAGCGGCGTTGGGACCCAGTACTTC
TRBV10-3	NA	TRBD1	TRBJ2-2	CAISEKQGSTPTGELFF	TGTGCCATCAGTGAGAAACAGGGGTCCACCCCCACCGGGGAGCTGTTTTTT
TRBV19	NA	NA	TRBJ2-3	CASKGDGGTDTQYF	TGTGCCAGTAAAGGGGACGGAGGCACAGATACGCAGTATTTT
TRBV5-1	few	TRBD1	TRBJ2-7	CASSFGTGSHEQYF	TGCGCCAGCAGCTTCGGGACAGGGTCCCACGAGCAGTACTTC
TRBV20-1	few	NA	TRBJ1-4	CSARDPEGTSNEKLFF	TGCAGTGCTAGAGATCCTGAAGGGACTTCTAATGAAAAACTGTTTTTT
TRBV29-1	NA	TRBD2	TRBJ2-7	CSVETTSGRCYEQYF	TGCAGCGTTGAAACTACTAGCGGGAGGTGCTACGAGCAGTACTTC
TRBV2	few	NA	TRBJ1-6	CASGRRSSYNSPLHF	TGTGCCAGCGGGAGGCGCAGCTCCTATAATTCACCCCTCCACTTT
TRBV29-1	NA	NA	TRBJ1-2	CSVGGTLPYGYTF	TGCAGCGTTGGAGGGACCCTGCCCTATGGCTACACCTTC
TRBV14	few	NA	TRBJ2-7	CASSQADFLSSYEQYF	TGTGCCAGCAGCCAAGCTGACTTCCTAAGCTCCTACGAGCAGTACTTC
TRBV10-3	NA	NA	TRBJ2-4	CAISESDPDRGNIQYF	TGTGCCATCAGTGAGTCCGACCCGGATAGGGGAAACATTCAGTACTTC
TRBV4-1	few	TRBD2	TRBJ2-1	CASSQTSGWYNEQFF	TGCGCCAGCAGTCAGACTAGCGGGTGGTACAATGAGCAGTTCTTC
TRBV2	NA	TRBD2	TRBJ2-3	CASALAGSTDTQYF	TGTGCCAGCGCCCTAGCGGGGAGCACAGATACGCAGTATTTT
TRBV12-5	NA	NA	TRBJ1-1	CASGFMGTEAFF	TGTGCTAGTGGTTTCATGGGGACCGAAGCTTTCTTT
TRBV7-6	NA	NA	TRBJ1-1	CASSSGERNTEAFF	TGTGCCAGCAGTTCGGGGGAGAGGAACACTGAAGCTTTCTTT
TRBV4-2	NA	NA	TRBJ1-2	CASSQGRQATVYGYTF	TGTGCCAGCAGCCAAGGTCGACAGGCTACTGTCTATGGCTACACCTTC
TRBV27	NA	NA	TRBJ1-1	CATRLGGPNTEAFF	TGTGCCACTCGATTGGGGGGGCCGAACACTGAAGCTTTCTTT
TRBV11-2	few	NA	TRBJ2-3	CASSVFYDRTTDTQYF	TGTGCCAGCAGCGTATTTTATGACAGGACTACAGATACGCAGTATTTT
TRBV5-6	NA	TRBD2	TRBJ2-1	CASSLAVERGGLEQFF	TGTGCCAGCAGCTTGGCTGTGGAGCGGGGGGGACTCGAGCAGTTCTTC
TRBV3-1	NA	NA	TRBJ1-3	CASSQGTTGNTIYF	TGTGCCAGCAGCCAAGGGACAACTGGAAACACCATATATTTT
TRBV10-1	NA	TRBD1	TRBJ1-5	CASIPGQGARNQPQHF	TGCGCCAGCATCCCGGGACAGGGGGCTAGGAATCAGCCCCAGCATTTT
TRBV24-1	NA	NA	TRBJ2-2	CATSDSYQGLTGELFF	TGTGCCACCAGTGATTCCTATCAGGGACTCACCGGGGAGCTGTTTTTT
TRBV7-9	few	NA	TRBJ2-5	CATKDTLQETQYF	TGCGCCACCAAGGACACCTTACAAGAGACCCAGTACTTC
TRBV29-1	NA	NA	TRBJ2-7	CSVGHRDHEQYF	TGCAGCGTTGGACACAGGGATCACGAGCAGTACTTC
TRBV5-1	few	TRBD1	TRBJ1-1	CASSYGQGANSAFF	TGCGCCAGCAGCTACGGACAGGGGGCCAATTCAGCTTTCTTT
TRBV5-1	NA	TRBD2	TRBJ2-7	CASSLGVGGFHEQYF	TGCGCCAGCAGCTTGGGAGTGGGAGGGTTCCACGAGCAGTACTTC
TRBV29-1	NA	NA	TRBJ1-3	CSVETPGNTIYF	TGCAGCGTGGAGACGCCTGGAAACACCATATATTTT
TRBV12-3/TRBV12-4	few	NA	TRBJ1-5	CASSHEGNQPQHF	TGTGCCAGCAGCCACGAGGGCAATCAGCCCCAGCATTTT
TRBV27	few	NA	TRBJ2-7	CASSLHDSYEQYF	TGTGCCAGCAGCCTCCACGACAGTTACGAGCAGTACTTC
TRBV12-5	few	TRBD1	TRBJ2-7	CASGSTGQDYEQYF	TGTGCTAGTGGTTCGACCGGACAGGACTACGAGCAGTACTTC
TRBV15	NA	TRBD2	TRBJ2-1	CATSREREGKNEQFF	TGTGCCACCAGCAGAGAGCGGGAGGGGAAGAATGAGCAGTTCTTC
TRBV29-1	NA	TRBD2	TRBJ2-1	CSVERVSGRYNEQFF	TGCAGCGTTGAGAGGGTTAGCGGGAGATACAATGAGCAGTTCTTC
TRBV28	NA	NA	TRBJ1-2	CASSLLRNRGSHSNYGYTF	TGTGCCAGCAGTTTATTGCGGAATCGGGGGTCCCACTCGAATTACGGCTACACCTTC
TRBV7-9	NA	NA	TRBJ2-1	CASSPRGRSNEQFF	TGTGCCAGCAGCCCCCGGGGTAGATCGAATGAGCAGTTCTTC
TRBV28	many	NA	TRBJ2-2	CASSSVTGELFF	TGTGCCAGCAGTTCCGTAACCGGGGAGCTGTTTTTT
TRBV3-1	few	NA	TRBJ2-7	CASSQGIGTSYEQYF	TGTGCCAGCAGCCAAGGCATCGGAACCTCCTACGAGCAGTACTTC
TRBV11-2	few	TRBD2	TRBJ2-3	CAIFTGGASGRTDTQYF	TGTGCCATCTTCACTGGGGGGGCTAGCGGGAGAACAGATACGCAGTATTTT
TRBV18	few	TRBD1	TRBJ2-5	CASSRSTGAEETQYF	TGTGCCAGCTCCCGGTCCACAGGGGCGGAAGAGACCCAGTACTTC
TRBV6-2/TRBV6-3	NA	NA	TRBJ2-4	CASSWAGSAKNIQYF	TGTGCCAGCAGTTGGGCGGGGTCAGCCAAAAACATTCAGTACTTC